What follows are 28 T cell receptor beta chains derived from one specimen sequenced in a study of T cell responses to AZD1222 COVID-19 vaccine (dated by TCRdb to about 2021). Libraries came from the immunoSEQ multiplex PCR assay. TCRdb holds this immuneACCESS table with in-frame rearrangements only. Some clones are missing; in checked studies, unresolved V genes explain under half, and the rest has no known cause. Recorded for this sample are roughly 98,000 clones; roughly 86% of them occurred a single time. The ten biggest clones cover 16% of the sample. Explained via the paper, the time point label denotes: about 28 days (+/-7) after the second vaccine dose. The sequencing used peripheral blood, collected 28 days after the second AZD1222 dose. Receptor source: an adult who received the AZD1222 COVID-19 vaccine.

The V call is TRBV3-1 (or the pseudogene TRBV3-2), the J call TRBJ2-1, with 8 positions matching TRBD1. This CDR3 has 15 amino acids. Germline loops: CDR1 LGHDT, CDR2 YNNKEL (reference sequence). V was clipped by 5 bases and J by 1 base; unmatched bases: 4. The CDR3 DNA is TGTGCCAGCAGCTCTAACAGGGGGTCCTACAATGAGCAGTTCTTC. Amino acid sequence: CASSSNRGSYNEQFF.

V is TRBV4-1 and J is TRBJ1-5, with 8 bases lining up with TRBD1. Germline V gene lookup returns CDR1 MGHRA and CDR2 YSYEKL. This CDR3 is built from 16 residues. After removal of 0 bases from V and 10 bases from J, the junction contained 11 bases not matched to a gene. The DNA for the CDR3 is TGCGCCAGCAGCCAAGATGGGAACAGGGGGGGATCACCCCAGCATTTT. This codes for CASSQDGNRGGSPQHF.

CDR3 coding DNA: TGTGCCTGGAGTGTATGGGGAGGGGTGGATAGCAATCAGCCCCAGCATTTT. It specifies CAWSVWGGVDSNQPQHF. This rearrangement joins TRBV30 to TRBJ1-5, with D perhaps matching TRBD1 (5 bases). The CDR3 extends over 17 amino acids. Germline values: CDR1 GTSNPN, CDR2 SVGIG (reference sequence). V lost 0 bases to trimming and J lost 0 bases, with 15 bases between them.

The gene calls are TRBV19 and TRBJ1-1; 7 bases line up with TRBD1. The V gene's germline CDR1 is LNHDA and CDR2 SQIVND (reference sequence). CDR3 size: 15 residues. J gave up 7 bases and V 5 bases, and 13 bases lay outside the gene matches. The CDR3 is CASSGPTGRSFEAFF. The CDR3 nucleotides are TGTGCCAGTAGTGGGCCGACAGGGAGGTCGTTTGAAGCTTTCTTT.

The rearrangement joins TRBV2 to TRBJ2-7, with 7 bases matching TRBD1. The ends lost 7 bases at V and 0 bases at J; junction bases unmatched: 9. The CDR3 contains 15 residues. Germline CDR1 reads SNHLY; CDR2 reads FYNNEI. CDR3 sequence reads: CASTVRDRSSYEQYF. CDR3 coding DNA: TGTGCCAGCACAGTAAGGGACAGAAGCTCCTACGAGCAGTACTTC.

This clone was detected once. The chain has TRBV19 and TRBJ1-5; D might be TRBD1 (6 bases). The CDR3 has 15 amino acids. Deletions cut 5 bases from V and 3 bases from J, with 14 bases between. Per the germline V gene, CDR1 is LNHDA and CDR2 is SQIVND (reference sequence). The CDR3 loop reads CASSVQGLDNQPQHF. The CDR3 region has the DNA TGTGCCAGTAGTGTCCAGGGGTTGGACAATCAGCCCCAGCATTTT.

The chain carries TRBV7-3 and TRBJ1-2, with D perhaps TRBD1 (6 bases). With 2 bases removed from V and 2 bases from J, the gap between germline ends came to 12 bases. CDR1 is SGHTA, CDR2 FQGTGA, per germline. The CDR3 covers 15 residues. The CDR3 DNA reads as TGTGCCAGCAGCTTATCAGGGGCAGGGAACTATGGCTACACCTTC. Protein sequence: CASSLSGAGNYGYTF.

This chain links TRBV7-8 with TRBJ1-6; no definite D call. This CDR3 contains 16 residues. CDR1 SGHVS and CDR2 FQNEAQ come from the germline V gene. The V gene lost 1 base and the J gene lost 0 bases, with 7 bases spanning the gap. DNA of the CDR3: TGTGCCAGCAGCTTAGGGGGTAGCTCCTATAATTCACCCCTCCACTTT. Residues: CASSLGGSSYNSPLHF.

V and J are TRBV28 and TRBJ2-7, with D perhaps TRBD1 (6 bases). The germline V gene has CDR1 MDHEN and CDR2 SYDVKM. The CDR3 is made up of 15 amino acids. The V end was cut by 6 bases, the J end by 3 bases, with 18 bases between. CDR3 region: CASSPRGGLRYEQYF. The DNA of the CDR3 is TGTGCCAGCAGCCCCAGGGGCGGGTTGCGCTACGAGCAGTACTTC.

V and J are TRBV6-1 and TRBJ2-2; unclear D gene. The CDR3 length is 13 residues. Trimming stripped 1 base from V and 7 bases from J, with 7 bases between. Germline V CDR1 and CDR2: MNHNS, SASEGT. The chain's CDR3 is CASSEVRGGELFF. The DNA of the CDR3 is TGTGCCAGCAGTGAAGTAAGAGGCGGGGAGCTGTTTTTT.

V is TRBV10-2 and J is TRBJ1-1; the D is unclear. The CDR3 has 14 residues. The V gene lost 5 bases and the J gene lost 0 bases, with 10 bases spanning the gap. Germline CDR1 reads WSHSY; CDR2 reads SAAADI. For the CDR3, the DNA is TGCGCCAGCAGTCGACTGGCGATGAACACTGAAGCTTTCTTT. Its protein is CASSRLAMNTEAFF.

A few counts support this clone. The chain carries TRBV5-6 and TRBJ2-7; D gene unclear. The CDR3 spans 14 residues. Trimming took 1 base from V and 2 from J, leaving 10 bases between them. Germline V CDR1 and CDR2: SGHDT, YYEEEE. The CDR3 nucleotides are TGTGCCAGCAGCTTGTCGCGGTTCCCCTACGAGCAGTACTTC. Its translation is CASSLSRFPYEQYF.

The V call is TRBV3-1 (or the pseudogene TRBV3-2), the J call TRBJ1-4; the D gene is possibly TRBD1 (5 bases). The length of the CDR3 is 15 residues. V was trimmed by 6 bases and J by 0 bases, leaving 11 bases between them. The V gene's germline CDR1 is LGHDT and CDR2 YNNKEL (reference sequence). The CDR3 DNA sequence: TGTGCCAGCAGGGACACCCTTTCAACTAATGAAAAACTGTTTTTT. As protein: CASRDTLSTNEKLFF.

The chain combines TRBV6-5 with TRBJ1-1, with D uncertain. The CDR3 loop spans 13 amino acids. Trimming stripped 6 bases from V and 2 bases from J, with 10 bases between. The germline V gene has CDR1 MNHEY and CDR2 SVGAGI. The CDR3 DNA reads TGTGCCAGCAGAATAGTAGAAAACACTGAAGCTTTCTTT. This encodes CASRIVENTEAFF.

This CDR3 reads CASSSGTANSNQPQHF. The DNA of the CDR3 is TGTGCCAGCAGTTCCGGGACGGCTAATAGCAATCAGCCCCAGCATTTT. The V call is TRBV3-1 (or the pseudogene TRBV3-2), the J call TRBJ1-5; tentative D call: TRBD1 (5 bases). CDR3 length: 16 amino acids. The V end lost 6 bases, the J end lost 0 bases, and 15 bases lay between the germline ends. Germline CDR1 is LGHDT and CDR2 is YNNKEL (reference sequence).

The chain couples TRBV23-1 to TRBJ1-2; D uncertain. TRBV23-1 is an open reading frame, and its role is uncertain. The CDR3 is made up of 14 amino acids. Trimming shortened V by 0 bases and J by 6 bases, and 11 bases separated the two germline ends. The CDR3 region is CASSQSAGGDGYTF. CDR3 coding DNA: TGCGCCAGCAGTCAATCGGCAGGTGGGGATGGCTACACCTTC.

The rearrangement links TRBV20-1 to TRBJ2-7; 8 positions agree with TRBD1. The CDR3 has 11 amino acids. The J segment lost 5 bases and the V segment lost 6 bases, leaving 3 bases of the junction unmatched. Germline V CDR1 and CDR2: DFQATT, SNEGSKA (reference sequence). CDR3 sequence reads: CSAPTGDEQYF. CDR3 in DNA: TGCAGTGCCCCGACAGGGGACGAGCAGTACTTC.

The rearrangement joins TRBV5-4 to TRBJ1-1; D might be TRBD1 (6 bases). V dropped 3 bases and J dropped 4 bases, with 13 bases sitting between them. The CDR3 covers 14 residues. The germline CDR1 and CDR2 sequences are SGHNT and YYREEE (reference sequence). In DNA, the CDR3 is TGTGCCAGCAGCTCCCAGGGGACGGGCACTGAAGCTTTCTTT. It translates to CASSSQGTGTEAFF.

This chain connects TRBV18 to TRBJ1-4; possibly TRBD1 for D (5 bases). V dropped 3 bases and J dropped 13 bases, with 9 bases sitting between them. Germline V gene data show CDR1 as KGHSH and CDR2 as LQKENI. The CDR3 has 11 residues. The CDR3 protein is CASSPQGTLFF. CDR3 in DNA: TGTGCCAGCTCACCCCAGGGCACACTGTTTTTT.

J is TRBJ1-1 and V is TRBV5-1; 8 nucleotides agree with TRBD1. The CDR3 sequence is 14 residues long. Trimming removed 4 bases from V and 6 bases from J; junction bases left unmatched: 8. Germline V gene lookup returns CDR1 SGHRS and CDR2 YFSETQ. CDR3 region: CASSQTGDFPEAFF. In DNA, the CDR3 is TGCGCCAGCAGCCAGACAGGGGATTTCCCTGAAGCTTTCTTT.

The V and J genes are TRBV27 and TRBJ1-6; a possible D gene is TRBD1 (6 bases). Trimming stripped 6 bases from V and 7 bases from J, with 13 bases between. Germline V gene data show CDR1 as MNHEY and CDR2 as SMNVEV (reference sequence). CDR3 length: 14 amino acids. The CDR3 is CASRGTGLNSPLHF. Here the CDR3 DNA reads TGTGCCAGCAGGGGAACAGGGCTCAATTCACCCCTCCACTTT.

This clone was picked up one time. The V and J genes are TRBV6-5 and TRBJ2-7, with D tentatively TRBD2 (5 bases). V lost 5 bases and J lost 2, with 13 bases in between. Looked up from germline, CDR1 is MNHEY and CDR2 is SVGAGI. The CDR3 covers 14 residues. The CDR3 region has the DNA TGTGCCAGCAGTACCCAAACTAGAACCTACGAGCAGTACTTC. It codes for CASSTQTRTYEQYF.

The chain links TRBV11-1 to TRBJ2-7; D is uncertain. Trimming took 5 bases from V and 3 from J, leaving 14 bases between them. The CDR3 is 14 residues long. In germline, CDR1 is SGHAT, CDR2 FQDESV (reference sequence). The CDR3 sequence: CASSTPPHSYEQYF. In DNA, the CDR3 is TGTGCCAGCAGCACCCCGCCACATAGCTACGAGCAGTACTTC.

In this sample, this clone turned up a few times. The V and J genes are TRBV28 and TRBJ2-2; no reliable D call. Trimming removed 6 bases from V and 2 bases from J, with 16 bases in between. Germline loops: CDR1 MDHEN, CDR2 SYDVKM. The CDR3 is 16 amino acids. The CDR3 here is CASSHRELRNTGELFF. DNA of the CDR3: TGTGCCAGCAGCCACCGCGAACTTCGAAACACCGGGGAGCTGTTTTTT.

V gene TRBV28 combines with J gene TRBJ1-1; 7 nucleotides match TRBD1. The trim removed 6 bases at V and 0 bases at J, leaving 4 bases unmatched. CDR3 length: 14 amino acids. CDR1 is MDHEN and CDR2 is SYDVKM in the germline V gene. The DNA of the CDR3 is TGTGCCAGCAGCATCAGGGGGATGAACACTGAAGCTTTCTTT. Protein product: CASSIRGMNTEAFF.

This chain connects TRBV6-5 to TRBJ2-1; the D is unclear. CDR1 and CDR2 from the germline V gene are MNHEY and SVGAGI. V shed 6 bases and J shed 7 bases, with 13 bases lying between them. This CDR3 has 13 residues. The chain's CDR3 is CASRKLRVNEQFF. The CDR3 bases are TGTGCCAGCAGAAAACTCCGGGTAAATGAGCAGTTCTTC.

This rearrangement joins TRBV4-1 to TRBJ1-2; 9 nucleotides align to TRBD1. The V segment lost 4 bases and the J segment 1 base; nucleotides outside the gene matches: 10. Germline values: CDR1 MGHRA, CDR2 YSYEKL. The CDR3 spans 17 residues. Written as DNA, the CDR3 is TGCGCCAGCAGCCTTCAAAGCGGGACAGGGCTTAACTATGGCTACACCTTC. Residues: CASSLQSGTGLNYGYTF.

The chain carries TRBV7-9 and TRBJ1-5, with 7 nucleotides matching TRBD1. The CDR3 totals 15 residues. Germline loops: CDR1 SEHNR, CDR2 FQNEAQ (reference sequence). With 3 bases clipped from V and 2 bases from J, the junction kept 4 bases outside the gene matches. The CDR3 sequence is CASSFGTVGNQPQHF. In nucleotides, the CDR3 is TGTGCCAGCAGCTTCGGGACAGTGGGCAATCAGCCCCAGCATTTT.